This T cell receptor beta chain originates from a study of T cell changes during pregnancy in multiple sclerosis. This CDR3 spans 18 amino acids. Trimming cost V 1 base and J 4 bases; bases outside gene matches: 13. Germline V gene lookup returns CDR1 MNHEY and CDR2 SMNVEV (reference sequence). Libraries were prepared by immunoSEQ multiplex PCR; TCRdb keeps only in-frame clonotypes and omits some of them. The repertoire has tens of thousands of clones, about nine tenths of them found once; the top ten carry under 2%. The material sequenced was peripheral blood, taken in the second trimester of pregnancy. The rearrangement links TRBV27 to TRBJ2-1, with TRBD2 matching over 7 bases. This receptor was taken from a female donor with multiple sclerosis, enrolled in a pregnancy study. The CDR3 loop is CASSLYPPQRDSYNEQFF. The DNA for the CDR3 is TGTGCCAGCAGTTTATACCCGCCTCAGCGGGATTCATACAATGAGCAGTTCTTC.